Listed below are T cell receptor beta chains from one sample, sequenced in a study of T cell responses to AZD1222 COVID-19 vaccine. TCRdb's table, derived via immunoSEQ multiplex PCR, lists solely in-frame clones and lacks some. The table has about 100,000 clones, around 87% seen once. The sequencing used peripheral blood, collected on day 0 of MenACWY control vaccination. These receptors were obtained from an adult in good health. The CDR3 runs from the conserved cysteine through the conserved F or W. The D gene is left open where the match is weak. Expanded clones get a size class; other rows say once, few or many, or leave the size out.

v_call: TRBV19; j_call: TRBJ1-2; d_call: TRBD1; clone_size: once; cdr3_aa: CASSIAGQGTYGYTF; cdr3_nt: TGTGCCAGTAGTATAGCTGGACAGGGGACCTATGGCTACACCTTC
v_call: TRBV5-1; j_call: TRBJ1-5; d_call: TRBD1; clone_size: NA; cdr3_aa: CASSLQDRDRLGQPQHF; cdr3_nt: TGCGCCAGCAGCTTACAGGACCGGGACAGGCTCGGTCAGCCCCAGCATTTT
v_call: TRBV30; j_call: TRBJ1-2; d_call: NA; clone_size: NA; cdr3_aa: CAWSVGWGNGYTF; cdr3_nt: TGTGCCTGGAGTGTGGGGTGGGGGAACGGCTACACCTTC
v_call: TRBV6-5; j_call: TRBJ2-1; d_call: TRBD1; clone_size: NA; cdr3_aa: CASSWRDRSYNEQFF; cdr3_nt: TGTGCCAGCAGTTGGCGGGACAGGTCCTACAATGAGCAGTTCTTC
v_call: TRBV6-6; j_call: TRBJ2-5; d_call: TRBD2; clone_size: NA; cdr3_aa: CASSFGGGSQETQYF; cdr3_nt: TGTGCCAGCAGTTTTGGGGGGGGGTCCCAAGAGACCCAGTACTTC
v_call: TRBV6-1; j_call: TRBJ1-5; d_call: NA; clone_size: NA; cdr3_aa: CASSEMQGNQPQHF; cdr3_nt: TGTGCCAGCAGTGAAATGCAGGGCAATCAGCCCCAGCATTTT
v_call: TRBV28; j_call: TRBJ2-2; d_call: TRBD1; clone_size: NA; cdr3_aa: CASRETGDTGELFF; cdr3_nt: TGTGCCAGCAGAGAGACAGGGGACACCGGGGAGCTGTTTTTT
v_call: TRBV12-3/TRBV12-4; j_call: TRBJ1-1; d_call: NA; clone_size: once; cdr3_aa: CANSRDLLMAFF; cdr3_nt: TGTGCCAACAGCCGGGACCTCCTCATGGCTTTCTTT
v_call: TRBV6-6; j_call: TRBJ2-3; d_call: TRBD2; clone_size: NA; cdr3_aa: CASSRLAGGLGADTQYF; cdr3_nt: TGTGCCAGCAGTCGACTAGCGGGGGGGCTAGGGGCAGATACGCAGTATTTT
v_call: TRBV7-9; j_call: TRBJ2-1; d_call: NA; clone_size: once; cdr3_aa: CASSPHGEGQYNEQFF; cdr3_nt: TGTGCCAGCAGCCCGCACGGGGAAGGTCAGTACAATGAGCAGTTCTTC
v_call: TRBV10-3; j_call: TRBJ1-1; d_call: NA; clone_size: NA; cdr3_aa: CATSWNTEAFF; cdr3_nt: TGTGCCACTTCTTGGAACACTGAAGCTTTCTTT
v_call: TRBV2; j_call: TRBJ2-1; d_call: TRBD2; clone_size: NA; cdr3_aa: CASKVSPAGGQFF; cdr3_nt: TGTGCCAGCAAAGTCTCTCCGGCGGGGGGGCAGTTCTTC
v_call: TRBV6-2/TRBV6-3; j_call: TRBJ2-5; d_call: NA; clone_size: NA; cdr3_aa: CASSLRLGQETQYF; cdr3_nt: TGTGCCAGCAGTCTCAGACTAGGTCAAGAGACCCAGTACTTC
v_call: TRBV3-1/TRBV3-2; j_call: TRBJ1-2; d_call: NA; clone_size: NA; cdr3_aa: CASSQDLEGGGYTF; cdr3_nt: TGTGCCAGCAGCCAAGACCTTGAGGGGGGTGGCTACACCTTC
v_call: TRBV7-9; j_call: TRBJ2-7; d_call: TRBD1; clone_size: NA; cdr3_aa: CASSLDRGWFEQYF; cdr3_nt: TGTGCCAGCAGCTTAGACAGGGGGTGGTTCGAGCAGTACTTC
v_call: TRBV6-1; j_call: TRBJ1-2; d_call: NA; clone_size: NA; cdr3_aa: CASSASSPGQRDYGYTF; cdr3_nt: TGTGCCAGCAGTGCCTCTTCCCCGGGACAACGAGACTATGGCTACACCTTC
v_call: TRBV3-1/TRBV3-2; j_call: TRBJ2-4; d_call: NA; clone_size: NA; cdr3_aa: CASSQDLAQNIQYF; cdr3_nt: TGTGCCAGCAGCCAAGATCTAGCCCAAAACATTCAGTACTTC
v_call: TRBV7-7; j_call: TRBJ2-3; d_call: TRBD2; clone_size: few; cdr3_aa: CASPRERGWTDTQYF; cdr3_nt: TGTGCCAGCCCGAGGGAGCGGGGGTGGACAGATACGCAGTATTTT
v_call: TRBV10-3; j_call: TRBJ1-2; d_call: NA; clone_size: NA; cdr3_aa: CAISESSGSRGYTF; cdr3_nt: TGTGCCATCAGTGAGTCCTCAGGGTCTCGAGGCTACACCTTC
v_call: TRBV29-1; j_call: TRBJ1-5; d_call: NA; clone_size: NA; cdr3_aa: CSVAGPNQPQHF; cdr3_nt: TGCAGCGTTGCCGGACCAAATCAGCCCCAGCATTTT
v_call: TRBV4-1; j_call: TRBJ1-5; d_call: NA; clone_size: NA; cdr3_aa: CASSLTWGNQPQHF; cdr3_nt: TGCGCCAGCAGCCTGACTTGGGGCAATCAGCCCCAGCATTTT
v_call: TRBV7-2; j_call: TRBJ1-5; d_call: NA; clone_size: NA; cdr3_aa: CASSPGGVYQPQHF; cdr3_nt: TGTGCCAGCAGCCCGGGGGGCGTTTATCAGCCCCAGCATTTT
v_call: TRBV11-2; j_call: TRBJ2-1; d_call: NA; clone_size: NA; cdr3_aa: CASSLDWGPGNEQFF; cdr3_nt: TGTGCCAGCAGCTTAGACTGGGGACCTGGCAATGAGCAGTTCTTC
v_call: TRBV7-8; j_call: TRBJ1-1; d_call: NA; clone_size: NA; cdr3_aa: CASSLGQTTPNTEAFF; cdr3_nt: TGTGCCAGCAGCTTAGGCCAGACAACTCCGAACACTGAAGCTTTCTTT
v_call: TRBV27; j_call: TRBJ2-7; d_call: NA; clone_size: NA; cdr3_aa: CASSSTTGTTIYEQYF; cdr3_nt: TGTGCCAGCAGTTCGACGACAGGGACTACTATCTACGAGCAGTACTTC
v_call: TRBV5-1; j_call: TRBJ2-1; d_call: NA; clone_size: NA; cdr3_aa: CASSSGGEQFF; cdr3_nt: TGCGCCAGCAGCTCGGGGGGCGAGCAGTTCTTC
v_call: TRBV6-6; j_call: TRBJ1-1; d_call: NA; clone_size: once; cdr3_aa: CASRKGDLRTEAFF; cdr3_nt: TGTGCCAGCCGCAAGGGGGACCTACGGACTGAAGCTTTCTTT
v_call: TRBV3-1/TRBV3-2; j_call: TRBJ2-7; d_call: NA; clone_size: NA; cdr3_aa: CASSQDSTGRREQYF; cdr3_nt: TGTGCCAGCAGCCAAGATTCGACAGGGAGGCGCGAGCAGTACTTC
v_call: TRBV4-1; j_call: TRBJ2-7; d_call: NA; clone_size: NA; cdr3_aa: CASSLKGSYEQYF; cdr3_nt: TGCGCCAGCAGCCTAAAAGGGTCCTACGAGCAGTACTTC
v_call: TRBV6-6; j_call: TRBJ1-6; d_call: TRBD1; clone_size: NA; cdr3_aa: CASSSGRDSGSPLHF; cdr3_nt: TGTGCCAGCAGCTCGGGTCGGGACAGTGGTTCACCCCTCCACTTT
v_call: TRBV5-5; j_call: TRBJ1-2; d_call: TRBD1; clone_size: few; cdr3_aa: CASSRVDREGYTF; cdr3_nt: TGTGCCAGCAGTCGGGTGGACAGGGAAGGCTACACCTTC
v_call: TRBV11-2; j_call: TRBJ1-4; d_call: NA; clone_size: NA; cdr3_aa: CASSRPSTNEKLFF; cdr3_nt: TGTGCCAGCAGCCGTCCATCAACTAATGAAAAACTGTTTTTT
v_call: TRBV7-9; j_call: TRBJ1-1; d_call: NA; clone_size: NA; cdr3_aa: CASSSDGGSTEAFF; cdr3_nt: TGTGCCAGCAGCTCCGACGGGGGGTCCACTGAAGCTTTCTTT
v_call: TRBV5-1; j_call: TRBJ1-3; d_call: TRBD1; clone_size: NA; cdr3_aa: CASSLRTGMRGNTIYF; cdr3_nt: TGCGCCAGCAGCCTTCGGACAGGCATGAGGGGAAACACCATATATTTT
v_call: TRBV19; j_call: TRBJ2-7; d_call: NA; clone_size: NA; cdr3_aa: CASSSGLISYEQYF; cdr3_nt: TGTGCCAGTAGTTCAGGACTGATCTCCTACGAGCAGTACTTC
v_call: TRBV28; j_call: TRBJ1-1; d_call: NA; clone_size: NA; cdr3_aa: CASETLNTEAFF; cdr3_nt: TGTGCCAGCGAGACATTGAACACTGAAGCTTTCTTT
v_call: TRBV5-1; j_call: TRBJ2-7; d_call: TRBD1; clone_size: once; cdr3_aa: CASSFVGGANGEQYF; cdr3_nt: TGCGCCAGCAGCTTTGTAGGGGGCGCGAATGGGGAGCAGTACTTC
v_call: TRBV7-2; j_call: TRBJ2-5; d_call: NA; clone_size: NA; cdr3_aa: CASSLASGEETQYF; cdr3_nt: TGTGCCAGCAGCTTAGCCTCGGGGGAAGAGACCCAGTACTTC
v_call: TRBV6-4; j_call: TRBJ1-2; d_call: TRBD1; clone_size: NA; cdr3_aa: CASSETTGYGYTF; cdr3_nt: TGTGCCAGCAGTGAAACGACAGGGTATGGCTACACCTTC
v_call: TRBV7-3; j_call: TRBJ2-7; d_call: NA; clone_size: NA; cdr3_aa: CASSSQGGEQYF; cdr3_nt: TGTGCCAGCAGCTCCCAAGGAGGCGAGCAGTACTTC
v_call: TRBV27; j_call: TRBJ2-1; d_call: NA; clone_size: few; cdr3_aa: CASSLGSSSYNEQFF; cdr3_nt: TGTGCCAGCAGTTTAGGTAGTAGCTCCTACAATGAGCAGTTCTTC
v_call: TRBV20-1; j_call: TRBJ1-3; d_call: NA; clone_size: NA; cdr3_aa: CSAPTGNTIYF; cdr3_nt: TGCAGTGCTCCAACTGGAAACACCATATATTTT
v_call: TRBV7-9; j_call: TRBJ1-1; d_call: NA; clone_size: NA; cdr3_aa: CASSVQVNTEAFF; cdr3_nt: TGTGCCAGCAGCGTACAGGTGAACACTGAAGCTTTCTTT
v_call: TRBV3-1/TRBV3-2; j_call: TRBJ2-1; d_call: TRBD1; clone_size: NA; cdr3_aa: CASRHEGGDNEQFF; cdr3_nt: TGTGCCAGCAGACACGAAGGGGGCGACAATGAGCAGTTCTTC
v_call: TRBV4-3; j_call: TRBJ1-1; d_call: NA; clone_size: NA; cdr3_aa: CASSQWDSQTEAFF; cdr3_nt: TGCGCCAGCAGCCAATGGGACTCTCAGACTGAAGCTTTCTTT
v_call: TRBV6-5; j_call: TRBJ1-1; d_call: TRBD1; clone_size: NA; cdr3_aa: CASSYRTGGTEAFF; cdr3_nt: TGTGCCAGCAGTTACAGGACAGGGGGGACTGAAGCTTTCTTT
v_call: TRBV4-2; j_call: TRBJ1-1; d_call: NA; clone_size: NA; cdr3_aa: CASSQVGAPGNTEAFF; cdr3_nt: TGTGCCAGCAGCCAAGTAGGGGCCCCGGGTAACACTGAAGCTTTCTTT
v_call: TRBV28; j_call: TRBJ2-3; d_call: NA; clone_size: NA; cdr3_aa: CASMDRQGHSGTDTQYF; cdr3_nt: TGTGCCAGCATGGATCGGCAGGGGCACTCTGGCACAGATACGCAGTATTTT
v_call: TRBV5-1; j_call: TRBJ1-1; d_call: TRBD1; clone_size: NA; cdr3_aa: CASSLQGGDTEAFF; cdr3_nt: TGCGCCAGCAGCTTGCAGGGGGGTGACACTGAAGCTTTCTTT
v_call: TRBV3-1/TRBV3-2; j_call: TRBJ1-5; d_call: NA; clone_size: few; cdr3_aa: CASSLQGPRSNQPQHF; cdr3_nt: TGTGCCAGCAGCTTACAGGGCCCCAGGAGCAATCAGCCCCAGCATTTT
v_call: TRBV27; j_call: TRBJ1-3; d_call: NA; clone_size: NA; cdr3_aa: CASRMSQGPGNTIYF; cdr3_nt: TGTGCCAGCAGGATGTCACAGGGCCCTGGAAACACCATATATTTT
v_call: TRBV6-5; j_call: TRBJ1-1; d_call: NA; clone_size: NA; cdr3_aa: CASREGGRFTEAFF; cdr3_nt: TGTGCCAGCAGGGAGGGGGGACGGTTCACTGAAGCTTTCTTT
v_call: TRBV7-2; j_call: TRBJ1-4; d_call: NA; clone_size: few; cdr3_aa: CASSPYPPHRATNEKLFF; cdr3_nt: TGTGCCAGCAGCCCGTACCCCCCACACAGGGCAACTAATGAAAAACTGTTTTTT
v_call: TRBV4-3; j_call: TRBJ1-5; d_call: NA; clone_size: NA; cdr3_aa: CASSQDFPSGNQPQHF; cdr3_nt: TGCGCCAGCAGCCAAGATTTCCCGTCGGGCAATCAGCCCCAGCATTTT